The rows below give T cell receptor beta chains drawn from one sample of a study of T-cell memory formation after mild COVID-19. MiXCR was run by TCRdb on the 5' RACE reads, yielding one entry per CDR3 protein. The table includes about 100,000 distinct CDR3 sequences, about an eighth detected once. Input material: PBMCs or a T cell subset sorted from them (not recorded which). These receptor sequences come from a man aged 18 to 29 who had mild COVID-19 (a few samples of this study predate the infection). Cell type and time point are not known. CDR3s include the opening cysteine and the closing phenylalanine or tryptophan. Fields, in order: CDR3 protein, CDR3 DNA, clone size, D gene, J gene, V gene, CDR3 length. A D gene is named only where the DNA matches it firmly. Size is omitted from some rows. Given values are once, few, many or a class for expanded clones.

CASSYLFSWREAFF	TGTGCCAGCAGTTACTTATTTAGCTGGCGTGAAGCTTTCTTT	NA	NA	TRBJ1-1	TRBV6-2/TRBV6-3	14
CASSLRQGINIQYF	TGCGCCAGCAGCCTTCGACAGGGGATCAACATTCAGTACTTC	many	TRBD1	TRBJ2-4	TRBV5-1	14
CSARDHKLLSSYNSPLHF	TGCAGTGCTAGAGATCATAAGCTCCTGAGCTCCTATAATTCACCCCTCCACTTT	many	NA	TRBJ1-6	TRBV20-1	18
CASSLALAGGYEQYF	TGCGCCAGCAGCTTGGCCCTAGCGGGGGGCTACGAGCAGTACTTC	few	TRBD2	TRBJ2-7	TRBV5-1	15
CSALSGGGSSYNEQFF	TGCAGTGCTCTCTCGGGAGGGGGAAGCTCCTACAATGAGCAGTTCTTC	few	TRBD2	TRBJ2-1	TRBV20-1	16
CASSYSDGGTPTQYF	TGTGCCAGCAGTTACTCGGACGGGGGGACCCCTACGCAGTATTTT	NA	TRBD2	TRBJ2-3	TRBV6-5	15
CSVEGGSSYNEQFF	TGCAGCGTTGAGGGTGGGAGCTCCTACAATGAGCAGTTCTTC	many	NA	TRBJ2-1	TRBV29-1	14
CSARGRGELNEQFF	TGCAGTGCTAGAGGCAGGGGGGAACTCAATGAGCAGTTCTTC	few	NA	TRBJ2-1	TRBV20-1	14
CASSRDGGGSDTQYF	TGTGCCAGCAGCCGAGACGGGGGAGGATCAGATACGCAGTATTTT	NA	NA	TRBJ2-3	TRBV12-3/TRBV12-4	15
CASSPWTDLYEQYF	TGTGCCAGCAGCCCATGGACTGATTTGTACGAGCAGTACTTC	NA	NA	TRBJ2-7	TRBV14	14
CASREALAGGRGDTQYF	TGCGCCAGCAGAGAGGCCCTAGCGGGGGGCCGGGGAGATACGCAGTATTTT	few	TRBD2	TRBJ2-3	TRBV5-1	17
CASSQRGQTGGIYEQYF	TGTGCCAGCAGCCAACGCGGTCAGACAGGGGGGATCTACGAGCAGTACTTC	few	TRBD1	TRBJ2-7	TRBV2	17
CASSPSGGTTSYNEQFF	TGTGCCAGCAGCCCTAGCGGGGGCACTACCTCCTACAATGAGCAGTTCTTC	many	TRBD2	TRBJ2-1	TRBV7-8	17
CSLSISNTGELFF	TGCAGTCTCAGTATCTCGAACACCGGGGAGCTGTTTTTT	NA	NA	TRBJ2-2	TRBV20-1	13
CASSLIWVSGYEQYF	TGTGCCAGCAGCTTAATCTGGGTCTCAGGCTACGAGCAGTACTTC	many	NA	TRBJ2-7	TRBV7-9	15
CAIYTGELFF	TGTGCCATCTACACCGGGGAGCTGTTTTTT	few	NA	TRBJ2-2	TRBV7-2	10
CASRQTGMGVGKNIQYF	TGTGCCAGCAGACAGACAGGGATGGGTGTGGGCAAAAACATTCAGTACTTC	few	TRBD1	TRBJ2-4	TRBV12-3/TRBV12-4	17
CARTSGVGTDTQYF	TGTGCCCGGACTAGCGGGGTTGGAACAGATACGCAGTATTTT	NA	TRBD2	TRBJ2-3	TRBV2	14